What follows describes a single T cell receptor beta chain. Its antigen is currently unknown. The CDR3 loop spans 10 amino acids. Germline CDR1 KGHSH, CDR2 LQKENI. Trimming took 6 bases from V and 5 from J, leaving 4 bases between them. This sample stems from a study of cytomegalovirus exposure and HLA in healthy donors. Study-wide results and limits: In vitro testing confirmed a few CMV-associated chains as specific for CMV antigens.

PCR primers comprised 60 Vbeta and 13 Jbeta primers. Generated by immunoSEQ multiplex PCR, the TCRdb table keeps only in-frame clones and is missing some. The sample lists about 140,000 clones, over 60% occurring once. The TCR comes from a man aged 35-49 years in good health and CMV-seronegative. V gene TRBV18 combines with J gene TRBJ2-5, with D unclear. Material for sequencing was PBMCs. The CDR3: CASSPETQYF. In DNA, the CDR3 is TGTGCCAGCTCTCCGGAGACCCAGTACTTC. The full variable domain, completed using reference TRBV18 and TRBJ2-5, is NAGVMQNPRHLVRRRGQEARLRCSPMKGHSHVYWYRQLPEEGLKFMVYLQKENIIDESGMPKERFSAEFPKEGPSILRIQQVVRGDSAAYFCASSPETQYFGPGTRLLVL.